This T cell receptor (beta chain) came from a study of blood T cell repertoires in COVID-19. Background on the study: Sources were T cells, B-cell-depleted T cells, or PBMCs; the material itself was cDNA or gDNA.

Recovered participants had two consecutive negative NP/OP PCR tests, healthcare professional clearance, or symptom resolution. As to this clone: In the same sample, other DNA sequences code for this CDR3.

Generated by immunoSEQ multiplex PCR, the TCRdb table keeps only in-frame clones and is missing some. The sample includes 200,000 to 250,000 clones, roughly 88% of them seen just once. The clonotype was recovered from a woman aged 45 to 65 who had recovered from COVID-19. Source material: PBMCs or T cells enriched from blood (not recorded which).

The DNA for the CDR3 is TGTGCCAGCAGTCCTGACAGGGCGAACACTGAAGCTTTCTTT. As protein: CASSPDRANTEAFF. The V gene is TRBV27, the J gene TRBJ1-1; 7 positions agree with TRBD1. The trim removed 5 bases at V and 1 base at J, leaving 4 bases unmatched. Per germline, CDR1 MNHEY and CDR2 SMNVEV (reference sequence). The CDR3 covers 14 residues.